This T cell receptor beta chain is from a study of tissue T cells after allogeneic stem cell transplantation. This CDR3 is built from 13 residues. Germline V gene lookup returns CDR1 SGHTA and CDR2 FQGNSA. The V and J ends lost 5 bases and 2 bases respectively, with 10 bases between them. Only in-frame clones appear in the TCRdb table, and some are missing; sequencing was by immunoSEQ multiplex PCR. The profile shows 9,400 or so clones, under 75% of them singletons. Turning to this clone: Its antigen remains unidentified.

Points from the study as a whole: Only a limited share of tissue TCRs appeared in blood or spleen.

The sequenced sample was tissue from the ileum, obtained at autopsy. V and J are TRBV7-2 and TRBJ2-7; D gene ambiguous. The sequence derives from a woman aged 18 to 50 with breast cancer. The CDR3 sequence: CASSPDPAYEQYF. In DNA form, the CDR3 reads TGTGCCAGCAGCCCCGATCCGGCCTACGAGCAGTACTTC.